Following are 23 T cell receptor beta chains from one sample sequenced in a study of graft-versus-host responses after intestinal transplantation. TCRdb keeps only in-frame clones here, not all; method: immunoSEQ multiplex PCR. The table includes some 27,000 clones, over 85% detected once. The specimen comprised PBMCs, sampled approximately 32 days after intestinal transplant. These receptors all stem from a human patient who received an intestinal transplant, so some T cells may come from the graft donor.

This rearrangement joins TRBV6-5 to TRBJ2-5; no definite D call. V shed 0 bases and J shed 2 bases, with 7 bases lying between them. The CDR3 has 14 residues. Germline assignment: CDR1 MNHEY and CDR2 SVGAGI. CDR3 in DNA: TGTGCCAGCAGTTACTCTATGGGACAAGAGACCCAGTACTTC. Protein: CASSYSMGQETQYF.

The chain joins TRBV29-1 to TRBJ2-6; D is undetermined. Germline V gives CDR1 SQVTM, CDR2 ANQGSEA. Deletions cut 8 bases from V and 1 base from J, with 9 bases between. This CDR3 spans 13 amino acids. In DNA, the CDR3 is TGCAGCATTTTTAAATCTGGGGCCAACGTCCTGACTTTC. Amino acids: CSIFKSGANVLTF.

The chain links TRBV11-2 to TRBJ2-7, with 15 bases matching TRBD2. Per the germline V gene, CDR1 is SGHAT and CDR2 is FQNNGV. The J segment lost 4 bases and the V segment lost 5 bases, leaving 15 bases of the junction unmatched. The CDR3 has 19 residues. As DNA, the CDR3 is TGTGCCAGCAGCCTCGCCCCGGGACTAGCGGGAGGAGAGAGATACGAGCAGTACTTC. Its translation: CASSLAPGLAGGERYEQYF.

The chain carries TRBV5-4 and TRBJ2-5; D might be TRBD2 (7 bases). The closer fit of TRBJ2-7 to the DNA end suggests the J call may be wrong. The germline V gene encodes CDR1 SGHNT and CDR2 YYREEE (reference sequence). The CDR3 consists of 14 residues. The CDR3 protein is CASSSGGPGYEQYF. CDR3 nucleotide sequence: TGTGCCAGCAGCTCCGGGGGGCCCGGGTACGAGCAGTACTTC.

The chain recombines TRBV19 with TRBJ1-1, with D unresolved. Trimming shortened V by 1 base and J by 1 base, and 10 bases separated the two germline ends. The CDR3 runs to 15 residues. The V gene's germline CDR1 is LNHDA and CDR2 SQIVND (reference sequence). The CDR3 DNA sequence: TGTGCCAGTAGTATAGCAGAGGGCTCGAACACTGAAGCTTTCTTT. As protein: CASSIAEGSNTEAFF.

The V gene is TRBV28, the J gene TRBJ1-4; TRBD1 is a possible D gene (6 bases). The CDR3 consists of 15 residues. V lost 5 bases and J 4 bases, leaving 14 bases between the germline ends. CDR1 is MDHEN and CDR2 is SYDVKM in the germline V gene. The CDR3 protein is CASSPNVDSNEKLFF. The CDR3 DNA reads as TGTGCCAGCAGTCCAAATGTGGACAGTAATGAAAAACTGTTTTTT.

The chain is built from TRBV15 and TRBJ1-3; tentative D call: TRBD1 (6 bases). Germline CDR1 reads LNHNV; CDR2 reads YYDKDF (reference sequence). Deletions cut 3 bases from V and 1 base from J, with 10 bases between. The CDR3 sequence is 15 residues long. The chain's CDR3 is CATSSRGQSGNTIYF. The DNA of the CDR3 is TGTGCCACCAGCAGCCGCGGACAGTCTGGAAACACCATATATTTT.

The chain has TRBV4-1 and TRBJ1-1; D not certain. This CDR3 contains 15 residues. V lost 0 bases and J lost 2, with 10 bases in between. CDR1 and CDR2 from the germline V gene are MGHRA and YSYEKL. In DNA form, the CDR3 reads TGCGCCAGCAGCCAAGAACGTCAGCTAAACACTGAAGCTTTCTTT. Residues: CASSQERQLNTEAFF.

The rearrangement joins TRBV27 to TRBJ2-1; 10 nucleotides align to TRBD2. CDR3 length equals 15 residues. Per germline, CDR1 MNHEY and CDR2 SMNVEV (reference sequence). The ends lost 8 bases at V and 4 bases at J; junction bases unmatched: 8. The CDR3 region is CASYPAGGLYNEQFF. The CDR3 nucleotides read TGTGCCAGCTACCCAGCGGGAGGGCTTTACAATGAGCAGTTCTTC.

This clone was observed a single time. The chain recombines TRBV19 with TRBJ2-1, with D tentatively TRBD2 (5 bases). From germline, CDR1 is LNHDA and CDR2 SQIVND (reference sequence). This CDR3 is 13 amino acids long. V lost 1 base, J lost 12 bases, and 13 bases lay in between. CDR3 loop: CASSIARGQRQFF. The CDR3 DNA reads as TGTGCCAGTAGTATAGCGCGAGGGCAAAGGCAGTTCTTC.

CDR3 nucleotides: TGTGCCAGCAGCGCCGCCGGGACTCCCTCCTACGAGCAGTACTTC. Protein: CASSAAGTPSYEQYF. The V call is TRBV9, the J call TRBJ2-7; a weak D match, TRBD2 (6 bases). CDR3 length equals 15 residues. V lost 3 bases, J lost 0 bases, and 13 bases lay in between. Germline-derived CDR1 and CDR2 are SGDLS and YYNGEE.

This clone showed up just once. CDR3 protein: CARRGSRRSYNEQFF. The CDR3 DNA sequence: TGTGCCAGGAGGGGTAGCAGAAGATCCTACAATGAGCAGTTCTTC. V is TRBV6-4 and J is TRBJ2-1; D might be TRBD1 or TRBD2, each matching 5 bases. The CDR3 spans 15 residues. Looked up from germline, CDR1 is MRHNA and CDR2 is SNTAGT. Trimming pared 9 bases from V and 1 base from J, leaving 16 bases between.

This chain uses TRBV6-6 with TRBJ1-3, with TRBD1 as a possible D gene (6 bases). Per germline, CDR1 MNHNY and CDR2 SVGAGI (reference sequence). The germline V and J ends were trimmed by 8 bases and 1 base, with 9 bases remaining between them. This CDR3 comprises 13 residues. CDR3 coding DNA: TGTGCCAGCGCCCAGGGGTCTGGAAACACCATATATTTT. This translates into CASAQGSGNTIYF.

The CDR3 region has the DNA TGCGCCAGCAGCGTAGGACAGGGCTGGAACACTGAAGCTTTCTTT. Translated: CASSVGQGWNTEAFF. V usage is TRBV5-1 and J usage is TRBJ1-1, with 8 bases matching TRBD1. Germline CDR1 reads SGHRS; CDR2 reads YFSETQ. V dropped 4 bases and J dropped 1; count of bases not matched to a gene: 6. The length of the CDR3 is 15 residues.

This clone was picked up a small number of times. This chain's CDR3 is CASTTGNQPQHF. DNA for the CDR3: TGTGCCAGCACTACAGGTAATCAGCCCCAGCATTTT. The genes are TRBV27 and TRBJ1-5; maybe TRBD1 (5 bases). V gave up 7 bases and J gave up 4 bases, with 8 bases separating them. CDR1 is MNHEY and CDR2 is SMNVEV in the germline V gene (reference sequence). There are 12 residues in the CDR3.

V is TRBV6-1 and J is TRBJ2-2, with TRBD2 matching over 9 bases. V lost 6 bases and J lost 6; bases outside the gene matches: 2. There are 13 residues in the CDR3. Germline CDR1 MNHNS, CDR2 SASEGT. The CDR3, as DNA: TGTGCCAGCAGCCAGCGGGAGGCCGGGGAGCTGTTTTTT. Translating it yields CASSQREAGELFF.

The rearrangement joins TRBV19 to TRBJ1-5; 11 bases map to TRBD1. The V gene's germline CDR1 is LNHDA and CDR2 SQIVND (reference sequence). V was clipped by 7 bases and J by 4 bases; unmatched bases: 9. The CDR3 contains 16 residues. The chain's CDR3 is CASKTVGQGANQPQHF. The CDR3 DNA sequence: TGTGCCAGTAAAACTGTCGGACAGGGGGCGAATCAGCCCCAGCATTTT.

The chain has TRBV9 and TRBJ1-2; 9 nucleotides line up with TRBD1. Germline V lookup: CDR1 SGDLS, CDR2 YYNGEE. Trimming at V came to 4 bases and at J to 0 bases, leaving 7 bases not matched to a gene. This CDR3 contains 16 residues. The CDR3 nucleotides read TGTGCCAGCAGCTACCTAGGACAGGGGCCTAACTATGGCTACACCTTC. Protein sequence: CASSYLGQGPNYGYTF.

The chain has TRBV11-2 and TRBJ1-2, with 9 positions matching TRBD1. Trimming took 5 bases from V and 8 from J; bases not matched to a gene: 9. CDR1 is SGHAT and CDR2 is FQNNGV in the germline V gene. The CDR3 extends over 14 amino acids. The CDR3 DNA follows: TGTGCCAGCAGCCCCCTAACAGGGGGCGGAGGCTACACCTTC. This codes for CASSPLTGGGGYTF.

The rearrangement uses TRBV30 and TRBJ2-7, with 9 nucleotides matching TRBD2. CDR3 size: 14 residues. Germline trimming cut 2 bases from V and 1 base from J; bases unmatched to any gene: 3. Germline V gene sequence: CDR1 GTSNPN, CDR2 SVGIG (reference sequence). In DNA form, the CDR3 reads TGTGCCTGGAGTACTGGACTAGCGTCCTACGAGCAGTACTTC. The encoded protein is CAWSTGLASYEQYF.

This clone appeared a single time. The J gene is TRBJ2-1, the V gene TRBV5-6; D gene uncertain. Trimming shortened V by 4 bases and J by 3 bases, and 8 bases separated the two germline ends. Looked up from germline, CDR1 is SGHDT and CDR2 is YYEEEE. The CDR3 is made up of 13 amino acids. The CDR3 sequence: CASSGFNYNEQFF. For the CDR3, the DNA is TGTGCCAGCAGCGGGTTCAACTACAATGAGCAGTTCTTC.

The CDR3 sequence: CASSPAVGEQYF. CDR3 nucleotide sequence: TGTGCCAGCAGCCCCGCAGTAGGTGAGCAGTACTTC. This chain uses TRBV6-5 with TRBJ2-7; D is uncertain. CDR1 is MNHEY and CDR2 is SVGAGI in the germline V gene. Trimming removed 6 bases at V and 7 bases at J, with 13 bases between. CDR3 length equals 12 residues.

This chain connects TRBV7-3 to TRBJ2-7; D may be TRBD1 (5 bases). V dropped 4 bases and J dropped 1 base, with 11 bases sitting between them. Germline V gene sequence: CDR1 SGHTA, CDR2 FQGTGA. The CDR3 is made up of 14 amino acids. DNA for the CDR3: TGTGCCAGCAGCTCCGAGACAGCATCCTACGAGCAGTACTTC. Translated, it gives CASSSETASYEQYF.